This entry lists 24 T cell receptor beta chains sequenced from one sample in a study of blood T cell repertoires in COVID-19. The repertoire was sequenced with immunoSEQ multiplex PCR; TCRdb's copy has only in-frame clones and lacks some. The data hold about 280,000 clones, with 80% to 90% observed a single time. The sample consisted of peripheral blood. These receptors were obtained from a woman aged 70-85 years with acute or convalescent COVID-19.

CDR3 coding DNA: TGTGCCAGTTCACAGGGAAGTCCGACTAATGAAAAACTGTTTTTT. This codes for CASSQGSPTNEKLFF. The chain carries TRBV19 and TRBJ1-4; a possible D gene is TRBD1 (6 bases). The CDR3 contains 15 residues. Germline V gives CDR1 LNHDA, CDR2 SQIVND (reference sequence). V was shortened by 8 bases and J by 2 bases, with 15 bases between the two germline ends.

DNA of the CDR3: TGCGCCAGCAGCCACGTCATGGATAGCGGGGGGCGAGAGCAGTTCTTC. Amino acids: CASSHVMDSGGREQFF. This chain joins TRBV5-1 and TRBJ2-1, with TRBD2 matching 10 bases. Germline V gene sequence: CDR1 SGHRS, CDR2 YFSETQ. With 4 bases clipped from V and 10 bases from J, the junction kept 14 bases outside the gene matches. This CDR3 has 16 amino acids.

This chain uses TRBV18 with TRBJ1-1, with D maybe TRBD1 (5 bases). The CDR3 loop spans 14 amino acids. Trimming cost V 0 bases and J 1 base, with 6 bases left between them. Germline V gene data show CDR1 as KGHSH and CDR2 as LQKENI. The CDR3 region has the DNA TGTGCCAGCTCACCACCGGGGGGGAACACTGAAGCTTTCTTT. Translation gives CASSPPGGNTEAFF.

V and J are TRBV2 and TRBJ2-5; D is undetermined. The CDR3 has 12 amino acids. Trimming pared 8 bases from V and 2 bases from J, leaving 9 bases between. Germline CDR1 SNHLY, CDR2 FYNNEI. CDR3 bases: TGTGCCAGCGGGCCGTTACAAGAGACCCAGTACTTC. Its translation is CASGPLQETQYF.

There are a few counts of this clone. CDR3 loop: CASSRTGASRNSPLHF. CDR3 in DNA: TGTGCCAGCAGCCGGACAGGGGCCTCCAGAAATTCACCCCTCCACTTT. The chain employs TRBV5-6 and TRBJ1-6, with 9 bases identical to TRBD1. Trimming cost V 4 bases and J 7 bases; bases outside gene matches: 9. Germline V gives CDR1 SGHDT, CDR2 YYEEEE. The CDR3 spans 16 residues.

CDR3 bases: TGTGCCAGCAGCTTTCGGAACGGGTTTCACACTGAAGCTTTCTTT. This encodes CASSFRNGFHTEAFF. This chain uses TRBV7-9 with TRBJ1-1; no definite D call. Per germline, CDR1 SEHNR and CDR2 FQNEAQ (reference sequence). The CDR3 consists of 15 residues. V was trimmed by 3 bases and J by 3 bases, leaving 14 bases between them.

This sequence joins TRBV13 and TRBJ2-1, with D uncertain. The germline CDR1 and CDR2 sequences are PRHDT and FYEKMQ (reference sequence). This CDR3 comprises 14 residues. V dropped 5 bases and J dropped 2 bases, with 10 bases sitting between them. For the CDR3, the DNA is TGTGCCAGCAGCCCGTATCAGGCCTACAATGAGCAGTTCTTC. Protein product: CASSPYQAYNEQFF. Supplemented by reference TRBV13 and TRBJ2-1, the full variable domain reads AAGVIQSPRHLIKEKRETATLKCYPIPRHDTVYWYQQGPGQDPQFLISFYEKMQSDKGSIPDRFSAQQFSDYHSELNMSSLELGDSALYFCASSPYQAYNEQFFGPGTRLTVL.

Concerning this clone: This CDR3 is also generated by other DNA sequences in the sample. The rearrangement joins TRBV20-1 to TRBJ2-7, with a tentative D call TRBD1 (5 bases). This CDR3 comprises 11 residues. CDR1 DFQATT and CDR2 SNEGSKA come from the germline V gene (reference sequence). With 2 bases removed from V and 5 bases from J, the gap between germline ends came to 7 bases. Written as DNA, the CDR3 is TGCAGTGCTAGACAGGGCAACGAGCAGTACTTC. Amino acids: CSARQGNEQYF.

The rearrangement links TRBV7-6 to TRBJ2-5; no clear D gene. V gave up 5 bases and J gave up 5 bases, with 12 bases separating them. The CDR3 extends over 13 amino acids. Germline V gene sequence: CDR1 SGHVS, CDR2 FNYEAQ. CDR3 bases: TGTGCCAGCAGCGCCCCGGTCGGTGAGACCCAGTACTTC. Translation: CASSAPVGETQYF.

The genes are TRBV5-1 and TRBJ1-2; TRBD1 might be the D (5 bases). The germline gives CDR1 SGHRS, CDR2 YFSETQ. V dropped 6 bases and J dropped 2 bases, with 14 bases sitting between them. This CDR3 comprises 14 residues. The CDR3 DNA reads TGCGCCAGCACCCTAAATCGGGGGAACTATGGCTACACCTTC. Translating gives CASTLNRGNYGYTF. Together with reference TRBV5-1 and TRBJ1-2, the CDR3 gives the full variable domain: KAGVTQTPRYLIKTRGQQVTLSCSPISGHRSVSWYQQTPGQGLQFLFEYFSETQRNKGNFPGRFSGRQFSNSRSEMNVSTLELGDSALYLCASTLNRGNYGYTFGSGTRLTVV.

This CDR3 reads CASSSGGVYNEQFF. In DNA, the CDR3 is TGTGCCAGCAGTAGCGGGGGAGTCTACAATGAGCAGTTCTTC. This chain connects TRBV5-4 to TRBJ2-1; 9 bases line up with TRBD2. The germline V gene has CDR1 SGHNT and CDR2 YYREEE (reference sequence). This CDR3 comprises 14 residues. J gave up 3 bases and V 5 bases, and 3 bases lay outside the gene matches.

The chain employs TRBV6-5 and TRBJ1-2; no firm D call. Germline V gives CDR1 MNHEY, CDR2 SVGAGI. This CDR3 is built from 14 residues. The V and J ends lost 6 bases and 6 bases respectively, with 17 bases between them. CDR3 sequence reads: CASRGPSTHDGYTF. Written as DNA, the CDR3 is TGTGCCAGCAGGGGTCCCTCGACACATGATGGCTACACCTTC.

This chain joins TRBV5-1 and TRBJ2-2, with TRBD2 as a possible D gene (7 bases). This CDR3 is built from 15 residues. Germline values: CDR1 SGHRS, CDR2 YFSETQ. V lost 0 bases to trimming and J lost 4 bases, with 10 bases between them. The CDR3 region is CASSLEGGSTGELFF. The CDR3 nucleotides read TGCGCCAGCAGCTTGGAGGGGGGGTCCACCGGGGAGCTGTTTTTT.

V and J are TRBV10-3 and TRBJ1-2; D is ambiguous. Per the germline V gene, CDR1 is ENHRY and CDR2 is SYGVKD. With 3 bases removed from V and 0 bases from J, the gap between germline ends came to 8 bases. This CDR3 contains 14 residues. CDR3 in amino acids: CAISDGGTNYGYTF. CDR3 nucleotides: TGTGCCATCAGTGATGGCGGAACTAACTATGGCTACACCTTC.

CDR3 in amino acids: CASTRGASDTQYF. CDR3 in DNA: TGTGCCAGCACTCGGGGGGCGTCAGATACGCAGTATTTT. The chain carries TRBV12-3 or TRBV12-4 and TRBJ2-3; tentative D call: TRBD2 (7 bases). The CDR3 has 13 residues. V shed 7 bases and J shed 4 bases, with 12 bases lying between them.

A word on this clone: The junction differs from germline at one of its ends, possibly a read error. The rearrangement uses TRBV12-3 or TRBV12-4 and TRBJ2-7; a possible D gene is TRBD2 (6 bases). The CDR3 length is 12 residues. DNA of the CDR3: TGTGCCAGCAGTCTTAGCGGCCCCTCCCCTTCTTTC. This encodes CASSLSGPSPSF.

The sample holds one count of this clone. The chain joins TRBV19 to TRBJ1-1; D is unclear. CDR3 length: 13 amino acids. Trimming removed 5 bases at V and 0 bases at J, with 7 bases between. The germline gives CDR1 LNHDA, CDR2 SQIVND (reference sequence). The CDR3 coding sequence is TGTGCCAGTAGTCGGGTAGTGAACACTGAAGCTTTCTTT. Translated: CASSRVVNTEAFF. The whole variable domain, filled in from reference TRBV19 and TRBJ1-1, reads DGGITQSPKYLFRKEGQNVTLSCEQNLNHDAMYWYRQDPGQGLRLIYYSQIVNDFQKGDIAEGYSVSREKKESFPLTVTSAQKNPTAFYLCASSRVVNTEAFFGQGTRLTVV.

The CDR3 is CASRRAGGTDTQYF. The DNA of the CDR3 is TGTGCCAGTAGACGAGCGGGGGGCACAGATACGCAGTATTTT. The rearrangement joins TRBV19 to TRBJ2-3, with 8 bases that match TRBD2. After removal of 6 bases from V and 1 base from J, the junction contained 3 bases not matched to a gene. The CDR3 is 14 residues long. Germline assignment: CDR1 LNHDA and CDR2 SQIVND (reference sequence).

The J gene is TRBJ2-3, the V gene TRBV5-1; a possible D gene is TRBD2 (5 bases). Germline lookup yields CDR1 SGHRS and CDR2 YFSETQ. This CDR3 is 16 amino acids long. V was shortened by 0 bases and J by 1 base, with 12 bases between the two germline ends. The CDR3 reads CASSLGPGSGTDTQYF. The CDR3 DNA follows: TGCGCCAGCAGCTTGGGTCCGGGATCGGGCACAGATACGCAGTATTTT.

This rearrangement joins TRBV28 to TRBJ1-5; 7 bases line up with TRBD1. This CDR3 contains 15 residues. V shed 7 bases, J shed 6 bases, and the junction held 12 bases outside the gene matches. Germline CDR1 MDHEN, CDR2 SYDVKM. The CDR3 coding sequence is TGTGCCAGCACTACTAACAGGGGTTTCGGTCAGCCCCAGCATTTT. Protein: CASTTNRGFGQPQHF.

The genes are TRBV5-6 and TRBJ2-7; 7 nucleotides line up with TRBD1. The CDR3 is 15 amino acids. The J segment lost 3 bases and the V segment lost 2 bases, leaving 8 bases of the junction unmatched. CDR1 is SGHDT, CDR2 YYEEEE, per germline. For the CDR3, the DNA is TGTGCCAGCAGCTTTGACCCGGGACAGAACTACGAGCAGTACTTC. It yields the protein CASSFDPGQNYEQYF.

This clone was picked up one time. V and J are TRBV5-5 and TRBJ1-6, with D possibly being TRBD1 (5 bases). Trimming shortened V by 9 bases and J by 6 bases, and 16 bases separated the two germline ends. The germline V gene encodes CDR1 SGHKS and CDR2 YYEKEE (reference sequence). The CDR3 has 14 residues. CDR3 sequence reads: CATGGRQFNSPLHF. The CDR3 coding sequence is TGTGCCACCGGGGGTAGACAGTTTAATTCACCCCTCCACTTT.

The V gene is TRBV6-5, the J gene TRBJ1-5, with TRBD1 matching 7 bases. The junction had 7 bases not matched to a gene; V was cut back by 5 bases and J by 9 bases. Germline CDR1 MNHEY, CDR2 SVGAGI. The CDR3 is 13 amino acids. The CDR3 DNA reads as TGTGCCAGCAGTCTCGACAGGGTCTCGCCCCAGCATTTT. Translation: CASSLDRVSPQHF.

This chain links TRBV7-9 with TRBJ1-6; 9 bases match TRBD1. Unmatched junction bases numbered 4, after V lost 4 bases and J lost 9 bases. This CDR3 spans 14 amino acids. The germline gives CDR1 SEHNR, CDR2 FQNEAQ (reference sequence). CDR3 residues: CASSSGQGGSPLHF. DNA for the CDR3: TGTGCCAGCAGCTCGGGACAGGGAGGTTCACCCCTCCACTTT.